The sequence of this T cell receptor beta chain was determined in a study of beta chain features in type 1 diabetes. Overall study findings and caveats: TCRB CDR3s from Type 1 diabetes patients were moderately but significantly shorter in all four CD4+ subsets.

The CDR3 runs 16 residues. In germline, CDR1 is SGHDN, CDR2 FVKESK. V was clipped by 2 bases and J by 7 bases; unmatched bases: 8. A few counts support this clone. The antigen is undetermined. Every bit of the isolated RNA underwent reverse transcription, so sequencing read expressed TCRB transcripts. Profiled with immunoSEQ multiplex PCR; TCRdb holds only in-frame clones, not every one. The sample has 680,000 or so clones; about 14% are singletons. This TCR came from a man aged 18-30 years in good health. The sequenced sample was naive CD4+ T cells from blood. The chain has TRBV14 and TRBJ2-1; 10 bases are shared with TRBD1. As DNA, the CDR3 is TGTGCCAGCAGCCAACTAGACAGGGGGCTAAGGAATGAGCAGTTCTTC. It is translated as CASSQLDRGLRNEQFF. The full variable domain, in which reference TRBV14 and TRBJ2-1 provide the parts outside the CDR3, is EAGVTQFPSHSVIEKGQTVTLRCDPISGHDNLYWYRRVMGKEIKFLLHFVKESKQDESGMPNNRFLAERTGGTYSTLKVQPAELEDSGVYFCASSQLDRGLRNEQFFGPGTRLTVL.